What follows are 25 T cell receptor beta chains derived from one specimen sequenced in a study of human thymus T cells. Corrective cardiac operations yielded the resected thymus tissue. TCRdb keeps only in-frame clones here, not all; method: immunoSEQ multiplex PCR. This sample yields approximately 71,000 clones, of which 85% to 95% are seen a single time; 0.03% to 0.035% belongs to the top ten. Sequenced input: thymus tissue. These receptors originate from a girl in the first two years of life with a congenital heart defect but otherwise immunologically healthy.

V and J are TRBV27 and TRBJ1-5, with a possible D match to TRBD1 (6 bases). Trimming removed 3 bases from V and 0 bases from J, with 9 bases in between. Germline assignment: CDR1 MNHEY and CDR2 SMNVEV (reference sequence). This CDR3 has 15 amino acids. CDR3 bases: TGTGCCAGCAGTTTGAACAGGGATAGCAATCAGCCCCAGCATTTT. Encoded protein: CASSLNRDSNQPQHF.

The chain uses TRBV10-2 and TRBJ2-2; TRBD2 matches at 12 bases. Per germline, CDR1 WSHSY and CDR2 SAAADI. The CDR3 length is 17 residues. V was clipped by 8 bases and J by 4 bases; unmatched bases: 11. For the CDR3, the DNA is TGCGCCAGCGGCCCCTATCTAGCGGGAGGGCCCACCGGGGAGCTGTTTTTT. Amino acid sequence: CASGPYLAGGPTGELFF.

The J gene is TRBJ2-1, the V gene TRBV28; 10 bases align to TRBD1. The germline V gene has CDR1 MDHEN and CDR2 SYDVKM. The CDR3 has 20 residues. V dropped 3 bases and J dropped 7; count of bases not matched to a gene: 21. The CDR3 nucleotides are TGTGCCAGCAGTTTCCGACCGGGACAGGGGCCGCCCCGGTCTGTGAATGAGCAGTTCTTC. This translates into CASSFRPGQGPPRSVNEQFF.

The genes are TRBV19 and TRBJ2-1; 10 nucleotides line up with TRBD2. Germline CDR1 LNHDA, CDR2 SQIVND (reference sequence). The CDR3 spans 15 residues. Trimming cost V 3 bases and J 8 bases; bases outside gene matches: 7. CDR3 loop: CASSIKREGRDEQFF. The DNA for the CDR3 is TGTGCCAGTAGTATTAAGCGGGAGGGCCGGGATGAGCAGTTCTTC.

The rearrangement links TRBV7-6 to TRBJ2-5; D remains ambiguous. V lost 5 bases to trimming and J lost 5 bases, with 21 bases between them. The CDR3 has 16 amino acids. Germline loops: CDR1 SGHVS, CDR2 FNYEAQ. CDR3 sequence reads: CASSPPVGRPMETQYF. The CDR3 DNA reads as TGTGCCAGCAGCCCCCCCGTCGGGCGTCCTATGGAGACCCAGTACTTC.

The V call is TRBV4-3, the J call TRBJ1-3; D call uncertain. The V end lost 4 bases, the J end lost 0 bases, and 16 bases lay between the germline ends. CDR1 is LGHNA, CDR2 YSLEER, per germline. The CDR3 totals 17 residues. For the CDR3, the DNA is TGCGCCAGCAGCCGAGACCTTCTCGGCCCCTCTGGAAACACCATATATTTT. Translation gives CASSRDLLGPSGNTIYF.

CDR3 region: CASSIDQRKAGPQPQHF. Here the CDR3 DNA reads TGTGCCAGTAGTATAGATCAAAGAAAGGCAGGTCCTCAGCCCCAGCATTTT. The chain recombines TRBV19 with TRBJ1-5; D remains ambiguous. CDR1 is LNHDA and CDR2 is SQIVND in the germline V gene (reference sequence). This CDR3 is 17 amino acids long. V shed 0 bases and J shed 6 bases, with 18 bases lying between them.

This clone occurred once. The chain recombines TRBV29-1 with TRBJ2-5, with D perhaps TRBD1 or TRBD2 (5 bases each). The CDR3 spans 15 residues. The germline V gene has CDR1 SQVTM and CDR2 ANQGSEA. V was pared by 4 bases and J by 5 bases, with 20 bases between. The CDR3 protein is CSVGAWGNAAETQYF. The CDR3 DNA reads as TGCAGCGTTGGGGCTTGGGGGAACGCGGCGGAGACCCAGTACTTC.

CDR3 in amino acids: CASNRSTGQDNEQFF. The CDR3 DNA reads as TGTGCCAGCAACCGATCTACGGGACAGGACAATGAGCAGTTCTTC. The chain couples TRBV28 to TRBJ2-1; 8 bases are a match to TRBD1. V lost 7 bases and J lost 5; bases outside the gene matches: 10. There are 15 residues in the CDR3. Germline-derived CDR1 and CDR2 are MDHEN and SYDVKM.

The chain couples TRBV7-3 to TRBJ2-1; weak D call: TRBD2 (5 bases). With 2 bases removed from V and 5 bases from J, the gap between germline ends came to 13 bases. Germline CDR1 and CDR2: SGHTA and FQGTGA. This CDR3 has 15 residues. For the CDR3, the DNA is TGTGCCAGCAGCTTAGAGGTCGGGCGGGACAATGAGCAGTTCTTC. This sequence encodes CASSLEVGRDNEQFF. Variable domain in full (rest from reference TRBV7-3 and TRBJ2-1): GAGVSQTPSNKVTEKGKYVELRCDPISGHTALYWYRQSLGQGPEFLIYFQGTGAADDSGLPNDRFFAVRPEGSVSTLKIQRTERGDSAVYLCASSLEVGRDNEQFFGPGTRLTVL.

The rearrangement links TRBV4-2 to TRBJ1-5, with TRBD1 matching over 7 bases. Trimming at V came to 3 bases and at J to 0 bases, leaving 14 bases not matched to a gene. CDR3 size: 19 residues. CDR1 and CDR2 from the germline V gene are LGHNA and YNFKEQ. CDR3: CASSQINGTDTYSNQPQHF. The CDR3 region has the DNA TGTGCCAGCAGCCAGATTAACGGGACAGACACTTATAGCAATCAGCCCCAGCATTTT.

The gene calls are TRBV5-1 and TRBJ2-5; possible D gene TRBD1, 6 bases. V gave up 0 bases and J gave up 0 bases, with 6 bases separating them. This CDR3 has 14 residues. Per the germline V gene, CDR1 is SGHRS and CDR2 is YFSETQ. This chain's CDR3 is CASSLEGDQETQYF. The DNA of the CDR3 is TGCGCCAGCAGCTTGGAGGGGGACCAAGAGACCCAGTACTTC.

Turning to this clone: One end of the junction is discordant with germline, which a read error may explain. The V call is TRBV20-1, the J call TRBJ1-1; no definite D call. The germline gives CDR1 DFQATT, CDR2 SNEGSKA (reference sequence). This CDR3 is built from 9 residues. For the CDR3, the DNA is TGCAGTGCACCGCCCGGGAGAAACTTT. Translation: CSAPPGRNF.

The chain employs TRBV27 and TRBJ1-2, with 10 bases identical to TRBD1. The germline V gene encodes CDR1 MNHEY and CDR2 SMNVEV (reference sequence). V lost 6 bases to trimming and J lost 7 bases; unmatched junction nucleotides: 8. This CDR3 is built from 14 residues. The CDR3 here is CASSLGTGVFGYTF. CDR3 DNA: TGTGCCAGCAGCCTTGGGACAGGGGTCTTTGGCTACACCTTC.

The chain carries TRBV27 and TRBJ2-1; D is undetermined. V shed 0 bases and J shed 9 bases, with 24 bases lying between them. The CDR3 consists of 18 residues. The germline V gene encodes CDR1 MNHEY and CDR2 SMNVEV (reference sequence). The CDR3 here is CASSLSKLAVSRHSEQFF. CDR3 sequence (DNA): TGTGCCAGCAGTTTATCTAAGTTGGCAGTGTCCAGACATAGTGAGCAGTTCTTC.

The CDR3 DNA sequence: TGTGCCAGCTCACTCAGGGTCGTCTCCTACAATGAGCAGTTCTTC. This sequence encodes CASSLRVVSYNEQFF. The V call is TRBV18, the J call TRBJ2-1, with D possibly being TRBD1 (5 bases). V shed 4 bases and J shed 0 bases, with 10 bases lying between them. CDR1 is KGHSH and CDR2 is LQKENI in the germline V gene. The CDR3 length is 15 residues.

The chain joins TRBV28 to TRBJ2-3; 7 bases are shared with TRBD2. CDR3 length: 15 residues. The germline gives CDR1 MDHEN, CDR2 SYDVKM. The junction had 7 bases not matched to a gene; V was cut back by 3 bases and J by 4 bases. CDR3: CASSFRREKADTQYF. In nucleotides, the CDR3 is TGTGCCAGCAGTTTTCGGCGGGAGAAAGCAGATACGCAGTATTTT.

The chain links TRBV11-2 to TRBJ1-1, with unresolved D. The CDR3 contains 17 residues. Trimming removed 5 bases at V and 0 bases at J, with 19 bases between. CDR1 and CDR2 (germline): SGHAT, FQNNGV. The CDR3 DNA sequence: TGTGCCAGCAGCCTACGGCGGCGGGTCGCTATGAACACTGAAGCTTTCTTT. It translates to CASSLRRRVAMNTEAFF.

V and J are TRBV2 and TRBJ1-5; no firm D call. Trimming removed 6 bases from V and 5 bases from J, with 8 bases in between. Germline assignment: CDR1 SNHLY and CDR2 FYNNEI. The CDR3 covers 12 residues. As DNA, the CDR3 is TGTGCCAGCAGGGCCCCCCATCAGCCCCAGCATTTT. Amino acid sequence: CASRAPHQPQHF.

CDR3: CASTSRGTNGGAGELFF. CDR3 DNA: TGTGCCAGCACGTCCCGTGGGACAAACGGGGGAGCCGGGGAGCTGTTTTTT. The V gene is TRBV4-2, the J gene TRBJ2-2, with D perhaps matching TRBD1 or TRBD2 (6 bases each). The ends were cut back, 7 bases at V and 6 bases at J, with 24 bases in the middle. CDR3 size: 17 residues. CDR1 is LGHNA and CDR2 is YNFKEQ in the germline V gene.

The J gene is TRBJ2-1, the V gene TRBV5-1, with TRBD1 identical over 8 bases. CDR1 SGHRS and CDR2 YFSETQ come from the germline V gene. CDR3 size: 14 residues. Unmatched junction bases numbered 5, after V lost 1 base and J lost 8 bases. CDR3 loop: CASSLSGQGYEQFF. In nucleotides, the CDR3 is TGCGCCAGCAGCTTGAGCGGACAGGGCTATGAGCAGTTCTTC.

J is TRBJ2-1 and V is TRBV5-8, with 10 nucleotides matching TRBD1. The germline V gene encodes CDR1 SGHTS and CDR2 YDEGEE. The CDR3 runs 20 residues. Losses at the gene ends were 0 bases for V and 0 bases for J; bases not matched to a gene: 12. The CDR3, as DNA: TGTGCCAGCAGCTTGGCCGGGACAGGGGTCCATGTTAGCTCCTACAATGAGCAGTTCTTC. It translates to CASSLAGTGVHVSSYNEQFF. The variable domain in full, with the rest retrieved from reference TRBV5-8 and TRBJ2-1, is EAGVTQSPTHLIKTRGQQATLRCSPISGHTSVYWYQQALGLGLQFLLWYDEGEERNRGNFPPRFSGRQFPNYSSELNVNALELEDSALYLCASSLAGTGVHVSSYNEQFFGPGTRLTVL.

The rearrangement joins TRBV7-2 to TRBJ2-7, with TRBD1 matching over 8 bases. This CDR3 spans 15 amino acids. Trimming took 4 bases from V and 4 from J; bases not matched to a gene: 9. Germline CDR1 and CDR2: SGHTA and FQGNSA. The CDR3 loop is CASSSRAGGIYEQYF. The CDR3 DNA reads TGTGCCAGCAGCTCTAGGGCAGGGGGCATATACGAGCAGTACTTC.

A few counts support this clone. The rearrangement uses TRBV27 and TRBJ2-7, with 7 positions matching TRBD2. In germline, CDR1 is MNHEY, CDR2 SMNVEV (reference sequence). The CDR3 loop spans 20 amino acids. V was clipped by 3 bases and J by 5 bases; unmatched bases: 25. The CDR3 spells CASSFAPPLIGEGVRNEQYF. The DNA for the CDR3 is TGTGCCAGCAGTTTTGCCCCCCCCCTAATCGGGGAGGGTGTCAGAAACGAGCAGTACTTC.

This clone was counted once. The chain recombines TRBV19 with TRBJ2-1, with TRBD1 as a possible D gene (8 bases). The CDR3 contains 17 residues. Per the germline V gene, CDR1 is LNHDA and CDR2 is SQIVND (reference sequence). Trimming took off 4 bases at V and 3 bases at J, with 19 bases between the two ends. CDR3: CASSSHRGGDGYNEQFF. CDR3 DNA sequence: TGTGCCAGTAGTAGCCACAGGGGGGGGGACGGCTACAATGAGCAGTTCTTC.